These T cell receptor beta chains were read from a single sample in a study of T cell responses to AZD1222 COVID-19 vaccine. Sequenced by immunoSEQ multiplex PCR; TCRdb stores in-frame clones only, minus some. This sample has about 100,000 clones, with roughly 87% found just once. The material was peripheral blood, obtained on day 0 of AZD1222 vaccination. These receptors all stem from an adult in good health. CDR3s include the opening cysteine and the closing phenylalanine or tryptophan. The order of the fields is V gene, J gene, CDR3 length, clone size, D gene, CDR3 protein, CDR3 DNA. A D gene is named only where the DNA matches it firmly. Rows give clone size only sometimes, using once, few, many, or a class for an expanded clone.

TRBV15	TRBJ2-2	16	-	TRBD1	CATSRDSRGWGGELFF	TGTGCCACCAGCAGAGATTCCAGGGGGTGGGGCGGGGAGCTGTTTTTT
TRBV9	TRBJ1-3	12	-	TRBD1	CASSDRGATIYF	TGTGCCAGCTCTGACAGGGGAGCCACCATATATTTT
TRBV29-1	TRBJ1-5	13	-	TRBD1	CSVAGTGDQPQHF	TGCAGCGTTGCTGGTACAGGGGACCAGCCCCAGCATTTT
TRBV7-2	TRBJ2-2	17	-	-	CASRPLGIGPNTGELFF	TGTGCCAGCAGGCCCTTGGGCATTGGCCCGAACACCGGGGAGCTGTTTTTT
TRBV14	TRBJ2-7	14	once	TRBD1	CASSQWTGGYEQYF	TGTGCCAGCAGCCAGTGGACAGGGGGCTACGAGCAGTACTTC
TRBV29-1	TRBJ1-1	13	-	-	CSVDRSGNTEAFF	TGCAGCGTTGACAGATCAGGGAACACTGAAGCTTTCTTT
TRBV6-5	TRBJ1-5	14	once	-	CASSPYQGNQPQHF	TGTGCCAGCAGTCCATATCAGGGCAATCAGCCCCAGCATTTT
TRBV13	TRBJ2-1	13	-	-	CASISLGMNEQFF	TGTGCCAGCATAAGCCTTGGGATGAATGAGCAGTTCTTC
TRBV10-3	TRBJ2-3	13	-	-	CAIRGGQEDTQYF	TGTGCCATCAGGGGGGGGCAGGAAGATACGCAGTATTTT
TRBV18	TRBJ1-2	15	-	-	CASSPPTVVNYGYTF	TGTGCCAGCTCACCACCGACAGTAGTTAACTATGGCTACACCTTC
TRBV4-3	TRBJ1-2	15	-	-	CASSQNPDSRYGYTF	TGCGCCAGCAGCCAAAACCCGGACTCCCGCTATGGCTACACCTTC
TRBV6-2/TRBV6-3	TRBJ2-7	11	-	-	CASSDSYEQYF	TGTGCCAGCAGCGACAGCTACGAGCAGTACTTC
TRBV11-2	TRBJ2-2	16	once	TRBD2	CASSYGTSGRVGELFF	TGTGCCAGCAGCTACGGGACTAGCGGGAGGGTCGGGGAGCTGTTTTTT
TRBV29-1	TRBJ1-2	12	-	TRBD1	CSVQTGAFGYTF	TGCAGCGTTCAAACAGGGGCGTTTGGCTACACCTTC
TRBV29-1	TRBJ1-2	11	-	-	CSVSMNYGYTF	TGCAGCGTTTCAATGAACTATGGCTACACCTTC
TRBV10-3	TRBJ2-7	11	-	TRBD2	CAIERGPWLDF	TGTGCCATCGAGCGGGGGCCTTGGTTGGACTTC
TRBV3-1/TRBV3-2	TRBJ2-7	16	-	TRBD1	CASTQGAGTWPYEQYF	TGTGCCAGCACCCAGGGGGCGGGGACGTGGCCCTACGAGCAGTACTTC
TRBV5-1	TRBJ2-2	14	-	-	CASRDFANTGELFF	TGCGCCAGCAGAGACTTCGCGAACACCGGGGAGCTGTTTTTT
TRBV7-9	TRBJ2-5	15	-	TRBD2	CASSRTSGDLETQYF	TGTGCCAGCAGCCGGACTAGCGGGGACCTAGAGACCCAGTACTTC
TRBV27	TRBJ1-4	14	-	-	CASSWKGSHEKLFF	TGTGCCAGCAGCTGGAAGGGTAGTCATGAAAAACTGTTTTTT